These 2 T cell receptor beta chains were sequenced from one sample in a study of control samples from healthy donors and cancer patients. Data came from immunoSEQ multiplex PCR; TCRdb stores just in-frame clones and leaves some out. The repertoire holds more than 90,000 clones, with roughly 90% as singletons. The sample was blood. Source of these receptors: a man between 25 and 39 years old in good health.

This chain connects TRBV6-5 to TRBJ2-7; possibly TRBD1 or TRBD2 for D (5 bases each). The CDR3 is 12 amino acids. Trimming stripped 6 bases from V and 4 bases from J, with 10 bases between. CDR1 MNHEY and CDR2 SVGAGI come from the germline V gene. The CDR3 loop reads CASSRDGYEQYF. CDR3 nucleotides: TGTGCCAGCAGCCGGGACGGGTACGAGCAGTACTTC.

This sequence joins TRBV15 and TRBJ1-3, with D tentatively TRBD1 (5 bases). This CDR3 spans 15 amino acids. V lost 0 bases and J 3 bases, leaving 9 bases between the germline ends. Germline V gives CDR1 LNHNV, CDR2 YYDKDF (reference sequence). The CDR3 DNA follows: TGTGCCACCAGCAGAGATAGGGGTGATGGAAACACCATATATTTT. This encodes CATSRDRGDGNTIYF. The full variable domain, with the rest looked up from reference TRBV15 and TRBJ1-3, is DAMVIQNPRYQVTQFGKPVTLSCSQTLNHNVMYWYQQKSSQAPKLLFHYYDKDFNNEADTPDNFQSRRPNTSFCFLDIRSPGLGDTAMYLCATSRDRGDGNTIYFGEGSWLTVV.